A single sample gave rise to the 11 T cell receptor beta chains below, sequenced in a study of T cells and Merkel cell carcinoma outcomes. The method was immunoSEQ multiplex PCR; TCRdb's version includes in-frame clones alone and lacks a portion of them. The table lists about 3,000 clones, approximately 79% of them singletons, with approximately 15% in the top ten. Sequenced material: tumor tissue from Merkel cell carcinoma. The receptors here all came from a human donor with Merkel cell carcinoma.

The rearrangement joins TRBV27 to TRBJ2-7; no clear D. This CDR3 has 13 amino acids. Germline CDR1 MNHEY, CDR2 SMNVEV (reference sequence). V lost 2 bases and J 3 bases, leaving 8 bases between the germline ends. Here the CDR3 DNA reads TGTGCCAGCAGTTTAAGAAATGACTACGAGCAGTACTTC. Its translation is CASSLRNDYEQYF.

CDR3 DNA sequence: TGTGCCATCAGTGGGGGGGCGCGGGAGACCCAGTACTTC. This sequence encodes CAISGGARETQYF. J is TRBJ2-5 and V is TRBV10-3; D is perhaps TRBD1 or TRBD2 (6 bases each). Between the trimmed V and J ends, which lost 4 bases and 5 bases, there was a span of 11 bases. Per germline, CDR1 ENHRY and CDR2 SYGVKD. This CDR3 has 13 amino acids.

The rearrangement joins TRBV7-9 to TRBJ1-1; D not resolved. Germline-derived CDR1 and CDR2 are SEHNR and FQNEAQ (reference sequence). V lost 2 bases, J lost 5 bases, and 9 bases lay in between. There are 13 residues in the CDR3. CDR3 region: CASSLSQLTEAFF. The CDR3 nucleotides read TGTGCCAGCAGCTTAAGTCAATTGACTGAAGCTTTCTTT.

This chain's CDR3 is CASSLVHHAWDRVGNTIYF. The CDR3 bases are TGTGCCAGCAGCTTGGTTCATCACGCCTGGGACAGGGTTGGAAACACCATATATTTT. This chain links TRBV5-6 with TRBJ1-3; 9 nucleotides agree with TRBD1. Germline CDR1 and CDR2: SGHDT and YYEEEE. V was clipped by 0 bases and J by 3 bases; unmatched bases: 13. The CDR3 totals 19 residues.

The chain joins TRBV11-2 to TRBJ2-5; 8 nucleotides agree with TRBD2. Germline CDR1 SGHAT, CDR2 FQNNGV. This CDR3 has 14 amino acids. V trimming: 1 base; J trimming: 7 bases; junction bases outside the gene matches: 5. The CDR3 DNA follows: TGTGCCAGCAGCTTAGGCGGGGGGCGTGGGACCCAGTACTTC. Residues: CASSLGGGRGTQYF.

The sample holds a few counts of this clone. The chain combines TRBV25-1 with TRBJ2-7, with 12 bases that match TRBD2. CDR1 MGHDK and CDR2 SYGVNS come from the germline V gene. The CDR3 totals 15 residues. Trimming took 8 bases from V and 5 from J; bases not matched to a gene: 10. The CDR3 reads CASSAGLAGRDEQYF. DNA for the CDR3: TGTGCCAGCTCAGCCGGACTAGCGGGGAGGGACGAGCAGTACTTC.

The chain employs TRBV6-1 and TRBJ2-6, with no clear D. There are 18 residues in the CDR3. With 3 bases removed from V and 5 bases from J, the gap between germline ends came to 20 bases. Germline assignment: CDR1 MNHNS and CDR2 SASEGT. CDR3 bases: TGTGCCAGCAGTGAGAGAACGTGGGAACAAAGTCGGGCCAACGTCCTGACTTTC. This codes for CASSERTWEQSRANVLTF.

The CDR3 reads CASSDTGGSSYEQYF. The CDR3 coding sequence is TGTGCCAGTAGTGACACAGGGGGGAGCTCCTACGAGCAGTACTTC. This chain uses TRBV19 with TRBJ2-7; 8 bases map to TRBD1. The CDR3 is 15 residues long. The V gene's germline CDR1 is LNHDA and CDR2 SQIVND (reference sequence). Trimming took 5 bases from V and 0 from J; bases not matched to a gene: 6.

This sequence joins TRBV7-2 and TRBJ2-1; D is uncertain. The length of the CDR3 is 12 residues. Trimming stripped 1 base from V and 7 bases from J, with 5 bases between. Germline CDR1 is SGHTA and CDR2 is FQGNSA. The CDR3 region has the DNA TGTGCCAGCAGCTTAGTCCTTAATGAGCAGTTCTTC. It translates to CASSLVLNEQFF.

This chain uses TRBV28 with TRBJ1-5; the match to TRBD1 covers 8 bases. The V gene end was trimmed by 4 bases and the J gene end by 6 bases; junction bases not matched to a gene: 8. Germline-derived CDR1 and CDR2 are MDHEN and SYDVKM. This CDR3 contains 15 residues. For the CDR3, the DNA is TGTGCCAGCAGTTATGGACAGGGTTTCCGTCAGCCCCAGCATTTT. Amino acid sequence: CASSYGQGFRQPQHF.

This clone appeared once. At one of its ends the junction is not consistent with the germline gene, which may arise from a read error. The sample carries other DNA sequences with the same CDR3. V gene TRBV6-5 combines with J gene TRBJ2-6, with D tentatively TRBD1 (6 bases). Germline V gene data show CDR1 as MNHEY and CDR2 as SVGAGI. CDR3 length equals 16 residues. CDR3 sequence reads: CASSSITRAGANVLTF. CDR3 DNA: TGTGCCAGCAGTTCGATAACGCGAGCAGGGGCCAATGTCCTGACTTTC.